This TCR beta chain was sequenced for a study of blood T cells in healthy people across ages. Overall study: The template switching approach captured approximately one barcoded beta molecule for every two T cells.

Study results and limitations: In older individuals, TCR beta diversity per million T cells was lower, falling roughly linearly with age. Unknown donor CMV status possibly confounded expanded clonotype changes.

This clonotype was detected once. Its specificity is unknown. For the second PCR, which ran for 7 to 11 cycles, a sample-barcoded 5' primer and a J-beta primer mix were used. A single record per CDR3 protein comes from TCRdb applying MiXCR to the 5' RACE reads. The data show over a million distinct CDR3 sequences, almost 25% seen once. This sample also appeared in a second study, on T cells of mothers and their children. That report notes: There were over 8.5 million TCR beta CDR3 reads from each mother and about 3 million from each child.

What was sequenced was blood. This clonotype was sampled from a girl aged 2 to 10 in good health.

The CDR3 sequence is CASSLEGQPYSNQPQHF. In nucleotides, the CDR3 is TGCGCCAGCAGCTTGGAGGGACAGCCTTATAGCAATCAGCCCCAGCATTTT. The chain couples TRBV5-1 to TRBJ1-5; 7 bases are shared with TRBD1. Germline V lookup: CDR1 SGHRS, CDR2 YFSETQ. This CDR3 region has 17 residues. Trimming at V came to 0 bases and at J to 0 bases, leaving 6 bases not matched to a gene. The full variable domain, rest sourced from reference TRBV5-1 and TRBJ1-5, is KAGVTQTPRYLIKTRGQQVTLSCSPISGHRSVSWYQQTPGQGLQFLFEYFSETQRNKGNFPGRFSGRQFSNSRSEMNVSTLELGDSALYLCASSLEGQPYSNQPQHFGDGTRLSIL.